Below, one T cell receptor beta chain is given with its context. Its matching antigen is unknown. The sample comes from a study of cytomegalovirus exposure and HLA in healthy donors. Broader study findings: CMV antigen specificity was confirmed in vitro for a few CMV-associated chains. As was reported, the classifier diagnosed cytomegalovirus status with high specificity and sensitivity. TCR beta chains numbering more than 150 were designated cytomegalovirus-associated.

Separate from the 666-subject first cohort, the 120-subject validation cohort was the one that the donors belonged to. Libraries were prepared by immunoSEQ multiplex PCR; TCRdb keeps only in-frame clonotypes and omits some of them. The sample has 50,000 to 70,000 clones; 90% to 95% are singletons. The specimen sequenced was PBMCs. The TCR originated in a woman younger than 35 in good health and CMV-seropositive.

The CDR3 DNA sequence: TGTGCCAGCAGCTTGATTCAGGGGAGCCCCCCGGGTCAGCCCCAGCATTTT. Protein sequence: CASSLIQGSPPGQPQHF. This chain links TRBV5-4 with TRBJ1-5; maybe TRBD1 (6 bases). Germline V gives CDR1 SGHNT, CDR2 YYREEE (reference sequence). The CDR3 contains 17 residues. V was pared by 1 base and J by 6 bases, with 20 bases between.